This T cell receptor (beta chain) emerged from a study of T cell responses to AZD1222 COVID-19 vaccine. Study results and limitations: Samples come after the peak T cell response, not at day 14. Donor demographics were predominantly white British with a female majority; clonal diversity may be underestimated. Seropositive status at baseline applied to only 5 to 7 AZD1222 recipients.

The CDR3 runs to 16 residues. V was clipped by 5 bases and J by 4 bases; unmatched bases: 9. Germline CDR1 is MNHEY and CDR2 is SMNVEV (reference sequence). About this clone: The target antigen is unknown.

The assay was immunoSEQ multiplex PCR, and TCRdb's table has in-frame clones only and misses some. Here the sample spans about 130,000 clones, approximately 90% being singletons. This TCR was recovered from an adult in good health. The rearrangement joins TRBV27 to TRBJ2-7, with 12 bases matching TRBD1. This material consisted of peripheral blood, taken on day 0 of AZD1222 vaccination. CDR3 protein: CASSPQPGQGAYEQYF. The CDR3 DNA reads TGTGCCAGCAGTCCTCAACCGGGACAGGGGGCGTACGAGCAGTACTTC.